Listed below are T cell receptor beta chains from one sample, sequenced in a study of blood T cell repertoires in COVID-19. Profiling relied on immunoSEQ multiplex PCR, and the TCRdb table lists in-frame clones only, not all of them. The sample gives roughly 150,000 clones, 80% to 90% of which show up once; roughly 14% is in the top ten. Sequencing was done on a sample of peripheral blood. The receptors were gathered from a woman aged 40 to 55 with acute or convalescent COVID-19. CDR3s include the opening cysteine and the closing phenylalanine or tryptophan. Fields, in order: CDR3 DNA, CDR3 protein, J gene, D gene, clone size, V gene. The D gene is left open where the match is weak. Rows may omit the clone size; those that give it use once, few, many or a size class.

CDR3 DNA: TGTGCCAGCAGAAGGACAGGGGGCGCATTAGGGTCACCCCTCCACTTT
CDR3 protein: CASRRTGGALGSPLHF
J gene: TRBJ1-6
D gene: TRBD1
clone size: NA
V gene: TRBV28

CDR3 DNA: TGTGCCAGCAGCTCTCAAGGGACAGGTGGGGCGGACTACACCTTC
CDR3 protein: CASSSQGTGGADYTF
J gene: TRBJ1-2
D gene: TRBD1
clone size: NA
V gene: TRBV5-6

CDR3 DNA: TGTGCCACCAGCAGGAGCGGGGTTAGGTATTCACCCCTCCACTTT
CDR3 protein: CATSRSGVRYSPLHF
J gene: TRBJ1-6
D gene: NA
clone size: NA
V gene: TRBV15

CDR3 DNA: TGTGCCAGCAGCATTGGACAGGCGGGCGCCGAGCAGTACTTC
CDR3 protein: CASSIGQAGAEQYF
J gene: TRBJ2-7
D gene: TRBD1
clone size: NA
V gene: TRBV7-3

CDR3 DNA: TGCGCCAGCAGCCTTCAAGCCCTTCGGGAGTTCACCTACGAGCAGTACTTC
CDR3 protein: CASSLQALREFTYEQYF
J gene: TRBJ2-7
D gene: NA
clone size: NA
V gene: TRBV4-1

CDR3 DNA: TGTGCCTGGAGTGGAGTAGCCAAAAACATTCAGTACTTC
CDR3 protein: CAWSGVAKNIQYF
J gene: TRBJ2-4
D gene: NA
clone size: NA
V gene: TRBV30

CDR3 DNA: TGTGCCTGGAGTGTACAGTTAGCGGGAGGCGATGAGCAGTTCTTC
CDR3 protein: CAWSVQLAGGDEQFF
J gene: TRBJ2-1
D gene: TRBD2
clone size: NA
V gene: TRBV30

CDR3 DNA: TGTGCCAGCAGCTTCTTAGCCTCCTACAATGAGCAGTTCTTC
CDR3 protein: CASSFLASYNEQFF
J gene: TRBJ2-1
D gene: NA
clone size: NA
V gene: TRBV11-2

CDR3 DNA: TGCGCCAGCAGCTTTACAGCGGGAGGGCCTTACGAGCAGTACTTC
CDR3 protein: CASSFTAGGPYEQYF
J gene: TRBJ2-7
D gene: TRBD2
clone size: once
V gene: TRBV5-1

CDR3 DNA: TGTGCCAGCGACACGACGGGGGTAAGGACTGGGGCCAACGTCCTGACTTTC
CDR3 protein: CASDTTGVRTGANVLTF
J gene: TRBJ2-6
D gene: NA
clone size: NA
V gene: TRBV3-1/TRBV3-2